These T cell receptor beta chains were read from a single sample in a study of blood T cell repertoires in COVID-19. Data came from immunoSEQ multiplex PCR; TCRdb stores just in-frame clones and leaves some out. Of under 300,000 clones in the sample, roughly 80% were seen once. Sequenced material: PBMCs or T cells enriched from blood (not recorded which). The receptors derive from a man aged 50 to 59 who had recovered from COVID-19. Each CDR3 is given with its conserved first and last residue. Each record gives: V gene, CDR3 protein.

TRBV11-2 CASSAPGTSDHEQYF
TRBV7-9 CASSSEGEQFF
TRBV7-9 CASSPGLAWDTQYF
TRBV7-9 CASSLASANTGELFF
TRBV10-2 CASSTGTGVYEQYF
TRBV6-5 CASSYYGGNYGYTF
TRBV13 CASSSYGQGAREQYF
TRBV27 CASSLQGAFGYTF
TRBV11-3 CASSLESRAGYTF
TRBV18 CASSPGASGNTIYF
TRBV6-1 CASSDMLTPGYGYTF
TRBV14 CASSPRTGGVGFGGELFF
TRBV6-5 CASSLTGGTNEKLFF
TRBV7-6 CASSLGPTSGGYEQYF
TRBV27 CASSSSLAVDEQYF
TRBV20-1 CSARQSLEQYF
TRBV5-8 CASSSTGRGNQPQHF
TRBV6-2/TRBV6-3 CASSLTGVRNTIYF
TRBV10-3 CAISGEAQNTEAFF
TRBV9 CASSVGVGASNQPQHF
TRBV5-6 CASSGLAGRGETQYF
TRBV6-1 CASSEQGTAGNTIYF
TRBV10-3 CAMGGQETQYF
TRBV27 CASSFQAPNNEQFF
TRBV4-1 CASSQVGATDTQYF
TRBV5-1 CASSLDSGAIYEQYF
TRBV10-3 CAISGARGSSGSNEQFF
TRBV5-6 CASSLTPGSEQYF
TRBV7-3 CASSRTIGGRGNQPQHF
TRBV20-1 CSAKRDEQFF
TRBV19 CASSPQGASNQPQHF
TRBV7-3 CASSPQRGANTGELFF
TRBV28 CASSPWTGTGGNQPQHF